Following are 16 T cell receptor beta chains from one sample sequenced in a study of OX40 agonist ivuxolimab in advanced cancers. Produced via immunoSEQ multiplex PCR; TCRdb's table is partial and in-frame only. The sample holds more than 60,000 clones, about four fifths seen once. The specimen was CD4+ or CD8+ T cells sorted from blood, collected in a trial of the OX40 agonist ivuxolimab. The receptors were gathered from an adult with an advanced solid tumor such as melanoma, head and neck, liver or kidney cancer.

This clone was detected once. V and J are TRBV10-3 and TRBJ1-6, with 7 bases that match TRBD1. This CDR3 contains 19 residues. The V and J ends lost 3 bases and 10 bases, in that order; junction bases with no gene match: 21. Germline-derived CDR1 and CDR2 are ENHRY and SYGVKD. This CDR3 is CAISDPGTVSSNLGSPLHF. CDR3 coding DNA: TGTGCCATCAGTGATCCAGGGACAGTCTCGAGTAACCTTGGATCACCCCTCCACTTT.

The rearrangement uses TRBV7-6 and TRBJ2-1; 11 nucleotides align to TRBD2. The CDR3 runs 16 residues. Trimming cost V 6 bases and J 5 bases; bases outside gene matches: 9. Germline loops: CDR1 SGHVS, CDR2 FNYEAQ. This CDR3 reads CASSPGLAGGHNEQFF. The CDR3 DNA is TGTGCCAGCAGTCCGGGGCTAGCGGGGGGTCACAATGAGCAGTTCTTC.

The chain uses TRBV11-2 and TRBJ2-7; D tentatively reads TRBD1 or TRBD2 (5 bases each). This CDR3 contains 13 residues. Germline V lookup: CDR1 SGHAT, CDR2 FQNNGV. Trimming pared 5 bases from V and 2 bases from J, leaving 10 bases between. The CDR3 DNA reads as TGTGCCAGCAGCCGAGGGGAGACCTACGAGCAGTACTTC. Translating it yields CASSRGETYEQYF.

The chain joins TRBV4-1 to TRBJ2-1; the D gene is possibly TRBD1 (6 bases). The germline V and J ends were trimmed by 3 bases and 5 bases, with 14 bases remaining between them. The germline V gene encodes CDR1 MGHRA and CDR2 YSYEKL. The CDR3 has 15 amino acids. The chain's CDR3 is CASSQSGTRHNEQFF. CDR3 sequence (DNA): TGCGCCAGCAGCCAGTCCGGGACACGGCACAATGAGCAGTTCTTC.

Regarding this clone: The sample has other DNA sequences that encode this CDR3 too. J is TRBJ1-2 and V is TRBV6-5, with a possible D match to TRBD1 (6 bases). Looked up from germline, CDR1 is MNHEY and CDR2 is SVGAGI. The CDR3 runs to 14 residues. Trimming pared 0 bases from V and 5 bases from J, leaving 10 bases between. CDR3 sequence (DNA): TGTGCCAGCAGTTACTCCGGGGGCCGGTATGGCTACACCTTC. It is translated as CASSYSGGRYGYTF.

V is TRBV19 and J is TRBJ2-1; the D call may be TRBD1 or TRBD2 (7 bases each). Trimming shortened V by 7 bases and J by 9 bases, and 28 bases separated the two germline ends. The CDR3 loop spans 17 amino acids. Germline V gene lookup returns CDR1 LNHDA and CDR2 SQIVND (reference sequence). CDR3 loop: CASIPRLPTGTGGEQFF. For the CDR3, the DNA is TGTGCCAGTATCCCGAGACTCCCGACAGGGACGGGGGGTGAGCAGTTCTTC.

This sequence joins TRBV11-3 and TRBJ2-6, with TRBD1 identical over 8 bases. The ends lost 2 bases at V and 1 base at J; junction bases unmatched: 10. The CDR3 has 19 amino acids. CDR1 is SGHNT and CDR2 is YENEEA in the germline V gene. The CDR3 DNA follows: TGTGCCAGCAGCTTACAGAGGACAGGGTTTAGGTCTGGGGCCAACGTCCTGACTTTC. It is translated as CASSLQRTGFRSGANVLTF.

The rearrangement joins TRBV6-1 to TRBJ1-1, with 8 bases lining up with TRBD1. Germline CDR1 MNHNS, CDR2 SASEGT. CDR3 length equals 14 residues. After removal of 6 bases from V and 2 bases from J, the junction contained 5 bases not matched to a gene. The CDR3 spells CASRLTGDNTEAFF. The DNA of the CDR3 is TGTGCCAGCAGGTTGACAGGGGATAACACTGAAGCTTTCTTT.

This clone came up a few times. This chain connects TRBV19 to TRBJ2-3, with TRBD2 identical over 12 bases. The junction had 4 bases not matched to a gene; V was cut back by 4 bases and J by 14 bases. The V gene's germline CDR1 is LNHDA and CDR2 SQIVND (reference sequence). The CDR3 has 12 amino acids. The CDR3 region is CASSTRLAGVYF. CDR3 DNA: TGTGCCAGTAGTACACGACTAGCGGGGGTGTATTTT.

The rearrangement joins TRBV7-3 to TRBJ2-5; D gene ambiguous. Germline V gives CDR1 SGHTA, CDR2 FQGTGA. The CDR3 runs 13 residues. Trimming removed 5 bases from V and 2 bases from J, with 9 bases in between. The CDR3 DNA reads as TGTGCCAGCAGCATTGGACGGCAAGAGACCCAGTACTTC. Translation gives CASSIGRQETQYF.

V gene TRBV6-6 combines with J gene TRBJ2-7; 11 bases fit TRBD2. After removal of 6 bases from V and 5 bases from J, the junction contained 12 bases not matched to a gene. The germline V gene has CDR1 MNHNY and CDR2 SVGAGI (reference sequence). The CDR3 runs 16 residues. The CDR3 region has the DNA TGTGCCAGCAGCCGCGGGGTAGCGGGGGGGTCCGACGAGCAGTACTTC. Residues: CASSRGVAGGSDEQYF.

The rearrangement uses TRBV2 and TRBJ2-3, with 10 bases aligning to TRBD2. CDR3 length: 17 amino acids. The V gene end was trimmed by 2 bases and the J gene end by 0 bases; junction bases not matched to a gene: 5. Germline CDR1 SNHLY, CDR2 FYNNEI. The CDR3 loop is CASSELTSGASTDTQYF. As DNA, the CDR3 is TGTGCCAGCAGTGAATTAACTAGCGGGGCCAGCACAGATACGCAGTATTTT.

The chain links TRBV28 to TRBJ1-5; D gene uncertain. This CDR3 contains 13 residues. Germline-derived CDR1 and CDR2 are MDHEN and SYDVKM. The V and J ends lost 7 bases and 5 bases respectively, with 12 bases between them. CDR3 region: CASKSAGYQPQHF. In DNA, the CDR3 is TGTGCCAGCAAGTCGGCTGGGTATCAGCCCCAGCATTTT.

Worth noting for this clone: The same CDR3 can be traced to other DNA sequences in this sample. The CDR3 nucleotides are TGTGCCAGCAGTTACGGTGGGATGAACACTGAAGCTTTCTTT. This encodes CASSYGGMNTEAFF. The chain carries TRBV6-5 and TRBJ1-1, with unresolved D. The CDR3 runs 14 residues. CDR1 is MNHEY, CDR2 SVGAGI, per germline. Trimming left V 2 bases short and J 0 bases short, with 7 bases between.

This chain joins TRBV18 and TRBJ2-5, with TRBD1 as a possible D gene (5 bases). Trimming shortened V by 3 bases and J by 5 bases, and 13 bases separated the two germline ends. The germline gives CDR1 KGHSH, CDR2 LQKENI. This CDR3 spans 14 amino acids. The DNA for the CDR3 is TGTGCCAGCTCACCCAGGGCCGGCTCGGAGACCCAGTACTTC. It codes for CASSPRAGSETQYF.

The V call is TRBV7-2, the J call TRBJ1-5; 12 nucleotides line up with TRBD1. The V gene end was trimmed by 3 bases and the J gene end by 7 bases; junction bases not matched to a gene: 7. This CDR3 has 16 residues. In germline, CDR1 is SGHTA, CDR2 FQGNSA. The DNA of the CDR3 is TGTGCCAGCAGCTTGACCGGGACAGGGGGCTGGCAGCCCCAGCATTTT. This sequence encodes CASSLTGTGGWQPQHF.